One and the same sample provided the 20 T cell receptor beta chains below, sequenced in a study of T cells in Graves' hyperthyroidism and ophthalmopathy. TCR beta CDR3 sequences were amplified from RNA transcripts. HTBI primers were the set used in a first-round RT-PCR of the TCR CDR3. Each CDR3 protein gets one entry after TCRdb re-called the multiplex PCR reads with MiXCR. The sample lists approximately 620,000 distinct CDR3 sequences; 11% to 15% were seen once. The sample was blood. All receptors derive from a woman in her twenties or thirties with Graves' hyperthyroidism that later progressed to Graves' ophthalmopathy.

The chain recombines TRBV20-1 with TRBJ2-1, with 7 bases lining up with TRBD2. Trimming at V came to 0 bases and at J to 6 bases, leaving 11 bases not matched to a gene. The length of the CDR3 is 16 residues. Germline V gene data show CDR1 as DFQATT and CDR2 as SNEGSKA (reference sequence). CDR3 protein: CSAREWETSAINEQFF. The DNA for the CDR3 is TGCAGTGCTAGAGAGTGGGAAACTAGCGCCATCAATGAGCAGTTCTTC.

Many counts were recorded for this clonotype. The chain has TRBV12-3 or TRBV12-4 and TRBJ2-1; a possible D gene is TRBD1 (6 bases). The CDR3 loop spans 14 amino acids. The germline V and J ends were trimmed by 6 bases and 0 bases, with 9 bases remaining between them. The CDR3: CASSRQDSYNEQFF. Here the CDR3 DNA reads TGTGCCAGCAGCCGACAGGACTCCTACAATGAGCAGTTCTTC.

This CDR3 is CASSFKLAGGPDEQFF. CDR3 coding DNA: TGTGCCAGCAGTTTCAAGCTAGCGGGAGGTCCGGATGAGCAGTTCTTC. This chain links TRBV28 with TRBJ2-1; 11 positions agree with TRBD2. Per germline, CDR1 MDHEN and CDR2 SYDVKM. V gave up 3 bases and J gave up 8 bases; unmatched junction bases: 9. This CDR3 spans 16 amino acids.

This clonotype was recorded a few times. The DNA of the CDR3 is TGTGCCAGCATTCCACCGGGACATACGAACACTGAAGCTTTCTTT. Translated: CASIPPGHTNTEAFF. V is TRBV6-1 and J is TRBJ1-1, with a possible D match to TRBD1 (6 bases). Germline assignment: CDR1 MNHNS and CDR2 SASEGT. The CDR3 runs to 15 residues. V lost 7 bases, J lost 1 base, and 16 bases lay in between.

The table lists this clonotype with many counts. The chain recombines TRBV2 with TRBJ1-2, with D tentatively TRBD1 (5 bases). Trimming pared 1 base from V and 10 bases from J, leaving 13 bases between. The germline V gene has CDR1 SNHLY and CDR2 FYNNEI. The CDR3 spans 13 residues. The CDR3 DNA follows: TGTGCCAGCAGTGAAGAGGCAGGGAGATTCTACACCTTC. It yields the protein CASSEEAGRFYTF.

In its sample, this clonotype was seen a few times. This may arise from a read error, as a much more abundant clone is one base away. This rearrangement joins TRBV27 to TRBJ2-7, with 8 bases lining up with TRBD2. This CDR3 contains 16 residues. Germline CDR1 reads MNHEY; CDR2 reads SMNVEV (reference sequence). The CDR3 is CAGSPSAGESSYEQYF. CDR3 nucleotide sequence: TGTGCCGGCAGTCCTTCAGCGGGAGAGAGCTCCTACGAGCAGTACTTC.

This clonotype has more than one count but fewer than ten. The rearrangement uses TRBV25-1 and TRBJ1-1; TRBD1 is a possible D gene (5 bases). CDR1 is MGHDK and CDR2 is SYGVNS in the germline V gene. The length of the CDR3 is 15 residues. The V end was cut by 6 bases, the J end by 5 bases, with 19 bases between. CDR3 residues: CASRDGQGKVTEAFF. In DNA, the CDR3 is TGTGCCAGCAGGGACGGACAAGGGAAAGTAACTGAAGCTTTCTTT.

The rearrangement links TRBV9 to TRBJ1-1; D gene unclear. Germline CDR1 and CDR2: SGDLS and YYNGEE. V gave up 1 base and J gave up 5 bases, with 9 bases separating them. This CDR3 comprises 13 residues. The DNA for the CDR3 is TGTGCCAGCAGCGTATCCCCTGGAACTGAAGCTTTCTTT. Residues: CASSVSPGTEAFF. Variable domain in full (rest from reference TRBV9 and TRBJ1-1): DSGVTQTPKHLITATGQRVTLRCSPRSGDLSVYWYQQSLDQGLQFLIQYYNGEERAKGNILERFSAQQFPDLHSELNLSSLELGDSALYFCASSVSPGTEAFFGQGTRLTVV.

This clonotype was seen repeatedly, ten times or more. V usage is TRBV12-3 or TRBV12-4 and J usage is TRBJ2-7; D not certain. Trimming took off 5 bases at V and 3 bases at J, with 8 bases between the two ends. The CDR3 consists of 12 residues. The CDR3 region is CASSARNYEQYF. The CDR3 DNA reads TGTGCCAGCAGTGCCCGGAACTACGAGCAGTACTTC.

This clonotype occurred many times. The J gene is TRBJ2-1, the V gene TRBV27; 7 nucleotides align to TRBD2. This CDR3 comprises 16 residues. V shed 6 bases, J shed 8 bases, and the junction held 16 bases outside the gene matches. In germline, CDR1 is MNHEY, CDR2 SMNVEV (reference sequence). The DNA for the CDR3 is TGTGCCAGCAGATTAGGGGCGGGAGAACGGGTCGATGAGCAGTTCTTC. This encodes CASRLGAGERVDEQFF.

The chain uses TRBV12-3 or TRBV12-4 and TRBJ2-2; D unclear. The CDR3 is made up of 12 amino acids. V was trimmed by 6 bases and J by 6 bases, leaving 8 bases between them. The CDR3 DNA sequence: TGTGCCAGCAGAAGGGTTTCCGGGGAGCTGTTTTTT. Translation gives CASRRVSGELFF.

At least ten counts were recorded for this clonotype. This chain connects TRBV27 to TRBJ2-5; unclear D gene. The V end was cut by 5 bases, the J end by 1 base, with 11 bases between. The CDR3 has 14 amino acids. Germline V gene sequence: CDR1 MNHEY, CDR2 SMNVEV (reference sequence). CDR3 in amino acids: CASSQPQTQETQYF. In DNA form, the CDR3 reads TGTGCCAGCAGTCAACCGCAGACCCAAGAGACCCAGTACTTC.

This clonotype was detected many times. The V and J genes are TRBV3-1 and TRBJ2-3; 8 bases line up with TRBD1. V dropped 3 bases and J dropped 2; count of bases not matched to a gene: 4. Germline assignment: CDR1 LGHDT and CDR2 YNNKEL (reference sequence). This CDR3 contains 15 residues. Here the CDR3 reads CASSQGQAHTDTQYF. The CDR3 nucleotides read TGTGCCAGCAGCCAGGGACAGGCGCACACAGATACGCAGTATTTT.

The sample holds a few counts of this clonotype. The chain joins TRBV5-1 to TRBJ2-1, with 7 bases matching TRBD1. The CDR3 loop spans 21 amino acids. J was trimmed by 1 base and V by 0 bases; bases with no gene match: 19. The germline V gene has CDR1 SGHRS and CDR2 YFSETQ. The CDR3 loop is CASSLVSWDSSLGRSYNEQFF. The CDR3 region has the DNA TGCGCCAGCAGCTTGGTTTCGTGGGACAGCTCACTAGGGCGTTCCTACAATGAGCAGTTCTTC.

This clonotype was counted at least ten times. V and J are TRBV28 and TRBJ1-2; TRBD1 matches at 7 bases. The CDR3 is 14 residues long. Unmatched junction bases numbered 6, after V lost 6 bases and J lost 2 bases. Germline V gene sequence: CDR1 MDHEN, CDR2 SYDVKM. The CDR3 nucleotides read TGTGCCAGCAGCGGCGGACAGGCCAACTATGGCTACACCTTC. Translated, it gives CASSGGQANYGYTF.

This clonotype was found many times. This rearrangement joins TRBV18 to TRBJ1-2; TRBD1 might be the D (5 bases). Germline V gene sequence: CDR1 KGHSH, CDR2 LQKENI. Trimming shortened V by 1 base and J by 6 bases, and 9 bases separated the two germline ends. The CDR3 covers 13 residues. The CDR3 region is CASSPLRENGYTF. The CDR3 DNA reads as TGTGCCAGCTCACCACTCAGGGAAAATGGCTACACCTTC.

Ten or more counts support this clonotype. The chain recombines TRBV20-1 with TRBJ2-7; 8 bases are shared with TRBD2. Trimming cost V 3 bases and J 4 bases; bases outside gene matches: 11. CDR1 is DFQATT, CDR2 SNEGSKA, per germline (reference sequence). There are 15 residues in the CDR3. In DNA, the CDR3 is TGCAGTGCTAGTATTCCTCGGGAGGGGATTTACGAGCAGTACTTC. As protein: CSASIPREGIYEQYF.

At least ten counts were recorded for this clonotype. V gene TRBV30 combines with J gene TRBJ1-2, with a weak D call TRBD1 (6 bases). Germline CDR1 reads GTSNPN; CDR2 reads SVGIG (reference sequence). Trimming left V 3 bases short and J 5 bases short, with 16 bases between. There are 14 residues in the CDR3. CDR3 DNA: TGTGCCTGGAGCCCAGGGGCAGGGACTTATGGCTACACCTTC. It is translated as CAWSPGAGTYGYTF.

This clonotype came up many times. V and J are TRBV20-1 and TRBJ2-1; 10 bases map to TRBD2. Germline V lookup: CDR1 DFQATT, CDR2 SNEGSKA (reference sequence). V shed 0 bases and J 0 bases; nucleotides not matched to a gene: 11. The CDR3 has 19 amino acids. CDR3 residues: CSARDDSSGRGVSYNEQFF. The CDR3 DNA reads as TGCAGTGCTAGAGACGATTCTAGCGGGAGAGGGGTCTCCTACAATGAGCAGTTCTTC.

V usage is TRBV4-1 and J usage is TRBJ1-1, with D perhaps TRBD1 (6 bases). From germline, CDR1 is MGHRA and CDR2 YSYEKL. Trimming stripped 4 bases from V and 0 bases from J, with 15 bases between. This CDR3 contains 16 residues. The CDR3 here is CASSRGGGQVNTEAFF. Here the CDR3 DNA reads TGCGCCAGCAGCCGCGGGGGGGGCCAAGTGAACACTGAAGCTTTCTTT.